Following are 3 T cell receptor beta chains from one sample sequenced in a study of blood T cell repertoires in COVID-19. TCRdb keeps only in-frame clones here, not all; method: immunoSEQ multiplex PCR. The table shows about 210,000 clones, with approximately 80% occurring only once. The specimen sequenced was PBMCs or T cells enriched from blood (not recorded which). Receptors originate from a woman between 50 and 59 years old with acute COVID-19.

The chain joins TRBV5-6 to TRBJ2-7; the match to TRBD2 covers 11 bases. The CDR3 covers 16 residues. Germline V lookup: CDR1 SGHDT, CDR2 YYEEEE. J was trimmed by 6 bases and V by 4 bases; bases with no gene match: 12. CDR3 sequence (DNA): TGTGCCAGCAGCCCGCTTGGCACTAGCGGGAGAGGCGAGCAGTACTTC. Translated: CASSPLGTSGRGEQYF.

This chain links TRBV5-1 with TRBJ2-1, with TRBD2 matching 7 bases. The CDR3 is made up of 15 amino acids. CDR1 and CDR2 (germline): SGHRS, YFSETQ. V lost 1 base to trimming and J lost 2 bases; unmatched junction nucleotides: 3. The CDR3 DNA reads TGCGCCAGCAGCTTGACGGGAGGTGCCTACAATGAGCAGTTCTTC. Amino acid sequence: CASSLTGGAYNEQFF.

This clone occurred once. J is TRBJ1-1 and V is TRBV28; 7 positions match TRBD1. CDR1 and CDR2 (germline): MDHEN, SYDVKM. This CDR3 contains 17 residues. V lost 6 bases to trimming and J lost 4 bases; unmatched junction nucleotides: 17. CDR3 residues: CASRERRGAWTGTEAFF. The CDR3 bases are TGTGCCAGCAGGGAGAGGAGGGGCGCATGGACAGGCACTGAAGCTTTCTTT.